The 21 T cell receptor beta chains listed next were all sequenced from one sample in a study of human T cells and chemical hapten exposure. Time point: patch test 2, 6 weeks after DPC sensitization. Treatment: therapeutic diphenylcyclopropenone sensitization with weekly scalp DPC. TCRdb analysed the RACE reads with MiXCR anew, one entry per CDR3 protein. The table has more than 85,000 distinct CDR3 sequences, 11% seen once. The sample in question was whole blood, obtained in connection with sensitization to the hapten diphenylcyclopropenone (DPC). These receptors originate from a man aged 40-49 years with alopecia areata. Some clones in this sample may be carry-over from other donors' samples.

This clonotype appeared many times. The chain joins TRBV5-6 to TRBJ2-5; 12 bases are a match to TRBD2. Germline loops: CDR1 SGHDT, CDR2 YYEEEE. Unmatched junction bases numbered 1, after V lost 2 bases and J lost 2 bases. This CDR3 contains 15 residues. CDR3 DNA sequence: TGTGCCAGCAGCTTCGGGACTAGCGGGCAAGAGACCCAGTACTTC. Translated, it gives CASSFGTSGQETQYF. Using reference TRBV5-6 and TRBJ2-5 for the parts outside the CDR3, the full variable domain is DAGVTQSPTHLIKTRGQQVTLRCSPKSGHDTVSWYQQALGQGPQFIFQYYEEEERQRGNFPDRFSGHQFPNYSSELNVNALLLGDSALYLCASSFGTSGQETQYFGPGTRLLVL.

A remark on this clonotype: Just one base apart from a much larger clone, this may be a read error. V and J are TRBV3-1 and TRBJ2-3; D perhaps matches TRBD2 (6 bases). The CDR3 spans 15 residues. Trimming took 4 bases from V and 1 from J, leaving 12 bases between them. The germline V gene encodes CDR1 LGHDT and CDR2 YNNKEL (reference sequence). The CDR3 spells CASSLMTRGTDTQYF. CDR3 DNA sequence: TGTGCCAGCAGCCTTATGACTAGAGGCACAGATACGCAGTATTTT.

V and J are TRBV4-3 and TRBJ1-1; maybe TRBD1 (5 bases). Germline CDR1 and CDR2: LGHNA and YSLEER. Deletions cut 3 bases from V and 1 base from J, with 9 bases between. The CDR3 is 14 amino acids. CDR3 residues: CASSQRQKNTEAFF. The CDR3 DNA reads as TGCGCCAGCAGCCAGCGACAGAAGAACACTGAAGCTTTCTTT.

This clonotype appeared many times. The gene calls are TRBV20-1 and TRBJ2-3; TRBD2 matches at 7 bases. Germline V gene data show CDR1 as DFQATT and CDR2 as SNEGSKA (reference sequence). The junction had 11 bases not matched to a gene; V was cut back by 5 bases and J by 6 bases. This CDR3 has 14 residues. The CDR3 is CSAESGINADTQYF. Written as DNA, the CDR3 is TGCAGTGCTGAAAGCGGGATAAATGCGGATACGCAGTATTTT.

This clonotype showed up many times. The rearrangement links TRBV4-2 to TRBJ2-3; 7 bases are a match to TRBD2. The V and J ends lost 1 base and 0 bases, in that order; junction bases with no gene match: 4. CDR3 size: 16 residues. The germline CDR1 and CDR2 sequences are LGHNA and YNFKEQ. CDR3 sequence: CASSQGASGSTDTQYF. The CDR3 nucleotides read TGTGCCAGCAGCCAAGGGGCTAGCGGCAGCACAGATACGCAGTATTTT.

This clonotype was counted many times. Germline is not matched at one junction end, which may reflect a read error. This sequence joins TRBV7-7 and TRBJ2-7; 10 bases fit TRBD1. The CDR3 extends over 14 amino acids. Germline CDR1 SSHAT, CDR2 FNYEAQ (reference sequence). CDR3 sequence: CASSLGQGGYEQYF. As DNA, the CDR3 is TGTGCTAGCAGCCTCGGACAGGGGGGATACGAGCAGTACTTC.

The chain is built from TRBV29-1 and TRBJ1-1, with TRBD1 identical over 7 bases. The germline V gene has CDR1 SQVTM and CDR2 ANQGSEA. The CDR3 consists of 13 residues. Trimming removed 8 bases from V and 2 bases from J; junction bases left unmatched: 8. CDR3 DNA: TGCAGCATGTACAGGGGAGGAAACACTGAAGCTTTCTTT. It translates to CSMYRGGNTEAFF. Full variable domain (missing parts from reference TRBV29-1 and TRBJ1-1): SAVISQKPSRDICQRGTSLTIQCQVDSQVTMMFWYRQQPGQSLTLIATANQGSEATYESGFVIDKFPISRPNLTFSTLTVSNMSPEDSSIYLCSMYRGGNTEAFFGQGTRLTVV.

This clonotype was detected many times. This chain joins TRBV10-3 and TRBJ2-1; 8 bases fit TRBD2. Germline loops: CDR1 ENHRY, CDR2 SYGVKD. This CDR3 has 13 amino acids. Germline trimming cut 4 bases from V and 9 bases from J; bases unmatched to any gene: 5. CDR3 protein: CAISVGRDGEQFF. The CDR3 DNA is TGTGCCATCAGTGTCGGGAGGGACGGTGAGCAGTTCTTC.

V and J are TRBV6-2 or TRBV6-3 and TRBJ1-5; D is uncertain. Germline values: CDR1 MNHEY, CDR2 SVGEGT. The CDR3 contains 13 residues. Trimming removed 0 bases from V and 9 bases from J, with 9 bases in between. In nucleotides, the CDR3 is TGTGCCAGCAGTTACTCAGAAGCGAGGCCCCAGCATTTT. It specifies CASSYSEARPQHF.

This rearrangement joins TRBV18 to TRBJ2-3; TRBD2 aligns across 12 bases. CDR1 is KGHSH and CDR2 is LQKENI in the germline V gene. V gave up 3 bases and J gave up 1 base; unmatched junction bases: 5. This CDR3 region has 17 residues. The CDR3 DNA sequence: TGTGCCAGCTCACCGTATCCTAGCGGGAGGGGCACAGATACGCAGTATTTT. Translating it yields CASSPYPSGRGTDTQYF.

The CDR3 bases are TGTGCCAGCGGGCGGGAGAATCCCACCGGGGAGCTGTTTTTT. Its protein is CASGRENPTGELFF. V usage is TRBV6-2 or TRBV6-3 and J usage is TRBJ2-2; 7 nucleotides agree with TRBD2. Germline lookup yields CDR1 MNHEY and CDR2 SVGEGT. CDR3 length equals 14 residues. Trimming at V came to 8 bases and at J to 4 bases, leaving 7 bases not matched to a gene.

This chain links TRBV12-3 or TRBV12-4 with TRBJ2-7, with TRBD2 identical over 14 bases. The CDR3 spans 18 residues. The V and J ends lost 6 bases and 1 base, in that order; junction bases with no gene match: 11. The CDR3 here is CASSSGTSGSSGSYEQYV. The CDR3 DNA sequence: TGTGCCAGCAGCTCTGGGACTAGCGGGAGCTCAGGATCCTACGAGCAGTACGTC.

The rearrangement uses TRBV29-1 and TRBJ2-3; no definite D call. The CDR3 is made up of 14 amino acids. With 3 bases removed from V and 2 bases from J, the gap between germline ends came to 12 bases. CDR1 is SQVTM, CDR2 ANQGSEA, per germline. The CDR3, as DNA: TGCAGCGTTGATAAGGCAATCGACACAGATACGCAGTATTTT. It translates to CSVDKAIDTDTQYF.

The chain is built from TRBV7-2 and TRBJ2-1; D remains ambiguous. CDR1 is SGHTA, CDR2 FQGNSA, per germline. Trimming took off 4 bases at V and 10 bases at J, with 8 bases between the two ends. The CDR3 extends over 11 amino acids. The CDR3 nucleotides are TGTGCCAGCAGCTCCGAATGGGAGCAGTTCTTC. Translation: CASSSEWEQFF. The entire variable domain, with the rest obtained from reference TRBV7-2 and TRBJ2-1, is as follows: GAGVSQSPSNKVTEKGKDVELRCDPISGHTALYWYRQSLGQGLEFLIYFQGNSAPDKSGLPSDRFSAERTGGSVSTLTIQRTQQEDSAVYLCASSSEWEQFFGPGTRLTVL.

This clonotype came up a few times. The chain employs TRBV7-2 and TRBJ1-1; TRBD1 might be the D (6 bases). This CDR3 spans 16 amino acids. The germline V gene has CDR1 SGHTA and CDR2 FQGNSA. V lost 2 bases and J lost 3, with 16 bases in between. CDR3 residues: CASSLLGGSTDTEAFF. The CDR3, as DNA: TGTGCCAGCAGCTTATTAGGGGGGTCAACGGACACTGAAGCTTTCTTT. Supplemented by reference TRBV7-2 and TRBJ1-1, the full variable domain reads GAGVSQSPSNKVTEKGKDVELRCDPISGHTALYWYRQSLGQGLEFLIYFQGNSAPDKSGLPSDRFSAERTGGSVSTLTIQRTQQEDSAVYLCASSLLGGSTDTEAFFGQGTRLTVV.

A few counts support this clonotype. V and J are TRBV12-3 or TRBV12-4 and TRBJ1-6; D is unclear. The germline V and J ends were trimmed by 2 bases and 8 bases, with 13 bases remaining between them. The CDR3 has 15 residues. CDR3 in amino acids: CASSLSGVSHSPLHF. The CDR3 DNA is TGTGCCAGCAGTTTAAGCGGTGTTTCGCATTCACCCCTCCACTTT.

This clonotype has only a few counts. The rearrangement links TRBV5-1 to TRBJ2-5; D is unclear. Germline V lookup: CDR1 SGHRS, CDR2 YFSETQ. The CDR3 spans 15 residues. Trimming pared 0 bases from V and 2 bases from J, leaving 11 bases between. The CDR3 DNA reads TGCGCCAGCAGCTTGGAGCACGCCGCTCAAGAGACCCAGTACTTC. This sequence encodes CASSLEHAAQETQYF.

There are a few counts of this clonotype. The chain uses TRBV7-2 and TRBJ2-3; D is perhaps TRBD2 (7 bases). Germline V gene sequence: CDR1 SGHTA, CDR2 FQGNSA. Trimming cost V 1 base and J 9 bases, with 14 bases left between them. The CDR3 totals 14 residues. The CDR3 DNA is TGTGCCAGCAGCTTAGGTGGGGGGGCAAGCACGCAGTATTTT. Its translation: CASSLGGGASTQYF.

This clonotype was seen a few times. V gene TRBV20-1 combines with J gene TRBJ1-6; unclear D gene. V was clipped by 5 bases and J by 5 bases, with 10 bases between them. Germline CDR1 reads DFQATT; CDR2 reads SNEGSKA (reference sequence). The CDR3 totals 13 residues. The CDR3 sequence is CSALTRHNSPLHF. CDR3 coding DNA: TGCAGTGCTCTTACGAGGCATAATTCACCCCTCCACTTT.

Only a few counts were recorded for this clonotype. This sequence joins TRBV19 and TRBJ2-6; TRBD1 matches 7 bases. The CDR3 extends over 18 amino acids. Trimming removed 8 bases from V and 0 bases from J; junction bases left unmatched: 13. Germline CDR1 LNHDA, CDR2 SQIVND (reference sequence). CDR3 coding DNA: TGTGCCAGTGCATCGGGACAGACTATATTCTCTGGGGCCAACGTCCTGACTTTC. It specifies CASASGQTIFSGANVLTF.

This clonotype occurred many times. This chain uses TRBV29-1 with TRBJ1-1; D uncertain. The germline V gene encodes CDR1 SQVTM and CDR2 ANQGSEA. The CDR3 is 15 amino acids. Trimming stripped 0 bases from V and 6 bases from J, with 17 bases between. CDR3 nucleotide sequence: TGCAGCGTTGAAGATTCTGGGGTTGTGATCCCTGAAGCTTTCTTT. Translation: CSVEDSGVVIPEAFF.